This record looks at one T cell receptor (beta chain) sequence and its context. Its antigen is still unknown. Sequencing of each sample assayed about 10^5 TCR templates. Method: immunoSEQ multiplex PCR; TCRdb's copy keeps in-frame clones and lacks some. The sample carries approximately 100,000 clones, about 94% recorded once. The data are from a study of siplizumab effects on memory and regulatory T cells. Study findings and constraints: Proliferating Tregs from siplizumab cultures lacked functional confirmation of suppression. Contribution to the alloresponse seemed major for naive T cells, which also seemed more diverse than memory cells.

Unmatched junction bases numbered 9, after V lost 3 bases and J lost 7 bases. Germline assignment: CDR1 GTSNPN and CDR2 SVGIG (reference sequence). The CDR3 is made up of 16 amino acids. The chain is built from TRBV30 and TRBJ2-1; 13 bases line up with TRBD2. The sequence was collected from a human donor in good health. Input material: Tregs sorted from blood. The CDR3 loop is CAWRPLAGGPWNEQFF. CDR3 nucleotide sequence: TGTGCCTGGAGACCACTAGCGGGAGGGCCGTGGAATGAGCAGTTCTTC.